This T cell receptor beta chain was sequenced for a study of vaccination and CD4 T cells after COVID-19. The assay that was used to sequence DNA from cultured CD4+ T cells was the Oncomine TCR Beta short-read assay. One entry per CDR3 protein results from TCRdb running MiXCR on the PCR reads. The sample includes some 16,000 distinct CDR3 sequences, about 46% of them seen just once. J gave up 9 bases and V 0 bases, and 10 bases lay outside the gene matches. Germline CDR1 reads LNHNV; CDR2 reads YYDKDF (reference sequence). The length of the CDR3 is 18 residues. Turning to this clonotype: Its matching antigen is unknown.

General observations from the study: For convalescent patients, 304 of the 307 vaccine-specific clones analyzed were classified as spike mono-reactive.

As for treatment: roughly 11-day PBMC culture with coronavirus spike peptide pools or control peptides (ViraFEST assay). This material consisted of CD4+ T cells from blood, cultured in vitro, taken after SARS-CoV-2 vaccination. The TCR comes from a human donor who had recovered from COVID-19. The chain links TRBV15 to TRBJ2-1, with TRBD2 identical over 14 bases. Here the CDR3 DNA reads TGTGCCACCAGCAGAGATAGACTAGCGGGAGGGCCGAGGTCTGAGCAGTTCTTC. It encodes CATSRDRLAGGPRSEQFF.